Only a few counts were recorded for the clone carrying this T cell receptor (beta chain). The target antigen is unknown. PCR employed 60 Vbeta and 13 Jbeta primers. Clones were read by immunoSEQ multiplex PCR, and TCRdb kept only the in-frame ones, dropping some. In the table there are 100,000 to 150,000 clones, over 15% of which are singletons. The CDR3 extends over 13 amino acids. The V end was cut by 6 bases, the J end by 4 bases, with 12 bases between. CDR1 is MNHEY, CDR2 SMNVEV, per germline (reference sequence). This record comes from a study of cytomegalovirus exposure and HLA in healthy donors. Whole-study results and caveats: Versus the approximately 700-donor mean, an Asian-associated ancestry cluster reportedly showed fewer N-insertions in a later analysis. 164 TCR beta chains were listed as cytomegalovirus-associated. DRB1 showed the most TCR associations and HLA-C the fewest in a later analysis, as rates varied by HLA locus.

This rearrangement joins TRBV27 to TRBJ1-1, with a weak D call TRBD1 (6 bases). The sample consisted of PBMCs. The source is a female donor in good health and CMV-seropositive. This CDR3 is CASRPQGPTEAFF. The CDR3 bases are TGTGCCAGCAGACCACAGGGACCCACTGAAGCTTTCTTT.